This TCR beta chain is drawn from a study of blood T cells in healthy people across ages. On this clonotype itself: Its target is unknown.

There are 16 residues in the CDR3. The V and J ends lost 1 base and 5 bases respectively, with 20 bases between them. Germline V gene sequence: CDR1 DFQATT, CDR2 SNEGSKA (reference sequence). Whole-study findings and limits: Older age went with lower TCR beta diversity per million T cells, in a roughly linear way.

With a J-beta primer mix and a sample-barcoded 5' primer, a second PCR ran about 7 to 11 cycles. All cDNA molecules were each tagged by a template-switch adaptor with 12 random nucleotides. The yield of each sample was at least 2.5 million CDR3-containing paired-end reads. TCRdb analysed the 5' RACE reads with MiXCR anew, one entry per CDR3 protein. Of about 1.8 million distinct CDR3 sequences in the sample, just under 50% were seen once. The chain has TRBV20-1 and TRBJ1-1, with D possibly matching TRBD1 (6 bases). The TCR originated in a middle-aged woman in good health. The sequencing input was blood. Here the CDR3 reads CSARGGGAGLRTEAFF. CDR3 nucleotides: TGCAGTGCTAGAGGAGGGGGGGCAGGTTTGAGGACTGAAGCTTTCTTT.